The 32 T cell receptor beta chains below were found in one sample sequenced in a study of T cells in Graves' hyperthyroidism and ophthalmopathy. Amplified TCR beta CDR3 regions derived from RNA transcripts. Primed by the HTBI set, a first-round RT-PCR was run on the TCR CDR3. TCRdb itself ran the multiplex PCR reads through MiXCR, one entry per CDR3 protein. The sample lists about 340,000 distinct CDR3 sequences; 15% to 20% were seen once. Sample: blood. These TCRs come from a woman in her forties or fifties with Graves' hyperthyroidism.

This clonotype was recorded many times. The chain joins TRBV3-1 to TRBJ2-2; perhaps TRBD1 as D (5 bases). Germline CDR1 is LGHDT and CDR2 is YNNKEL (reference sequence). The length of the CDR3 is 16 residues. V lost 4 bases and J 1 base, leaving 13 bases between the germline ends. This CDR3 reads CASSPQQGWNTGELFF. CDR3 DNA sequence: TGTGCCAGCAGCCCCCAGCAGGGTTGGAACACCGGGGAGCTGTTTTTT.

V is TRBV30 and J is TRBJ1-2; D is possibly TRBD1 (5 bases). The germline V and J ends were trimmed by 2 bases and 3 bases, with 13 bases remaining between them. CDR3 size: 14 residues. The germline V gene encodes CDR1 GTSNPN and CDR2 SVGIG (reference sequence). The CDR3 loop reads CAWSSGGWDYGYTF. CDR3 DNA sequence: TGTGCCTGGAGTAGCGGGGGGTGGGACTATGGCTACACCTTC.

The chain recombines TRBV28 with TRBJ1-2; 8 bases fit TRBD1. Germline trimming cut 2 bases from V and 5 bases from J; bases unmatched to any gene: 10. The V gene's germline CDR1 is MDHEN and CDR2 SYDVKM. The CDR3 runs 16 residues. The CDR3 region is CASSLQQGDGRYGYTF. DNA for the CDR3: TGTGCCAGCAGTTTACAACAGGGGGACGGGCGGTATGGCTACACCTTC.

This clonotype was picked up a small number of times. V gene TRBV20-1 combines with J gene TRBJ1-6; D gene unclear. V was pared by 5 bases and J by 13 bases, with 9 bases between. The CDR3 is made up of 10 amino acids. Germline V gives CDR1 DFQATT, CDR2 SNEGSKA (reference sequence). As DNA, the CDR3 is TGCAGTGCTCCTCGGGGTCCCCTCCACTTT. It encodes CSAPRGPLHF.

This clonotype came up many times. The rearrangement links TRBV5-1 to TRBJ2-1; D is undetermined. CDR1 and CDR2 from the germline V gene are SGHRS and YFSETQ. V lost 0 bases to trimming and J lost 9 bases, with 19 bases between them. The CDR3 spans 16 residues. This chain's CDR3 is CASSLVLAGQVREQFF. In DNA, the CDR3 is TGCGCCAGCAGCTTGGTTCTGGCAGGTCAGGTCCGTGAGCAGTTCTTC.

This clonotype was counted a few times. The gene calls are TRBV20-1 and TRBJ2-5; 8 positions match TRBD1. The CDR3 totals 16 residues. Germline assignment: CDR1 DFQATT and CDR2 SNEGSKA (reference sequence). V was pared by 6 bases and J by 4 bases, with 16 bases of the junction left unmatched. The CDR3 bases are TGCAGTGCGGGCGACGTGGGGCAGGGGGCGCGAGAGACCCAGTACTTC. Translated: CSAGDVGQGARETQYF.

This clonotype was observed many times. V usage is TRBV30 and J usage is TRBJ2-1; D perhaps matches TRBD2 (5 bases). CDR1 and CDR2 from the germline V gene are GTSNPN and SVGIG (reference sequence). The V and J ends lost 1 base and 10 bases respectively, with 14 bases between them. The CDR3 sequence is 13 residues long. For the CDR3, the DNA is TGTGCCTGGAGTGCCGGACTGAGCGACGAGCAGTTCTTC. It codes for CAWSAGLSDEQFF.

The chain carries TRBV7-3 and TRBJ2-1, with 11 bases that match TRBD1. Germline V lookup: CDR1 SGHTA, CDR2 FQGTGA. After removal of 3 bases from V and 5 bases from J, the junction contained 15 bases not matched to a gene. The CDR3 covers 19 residues. DNA of the CDR3: TGTGCCAGCAGCTTCTGGACAGGGGGCTCAGCAAGCCCTAACAATGAGCAGTTCTTC. This codes for CASSFWTGGSASPNNEQFF.

This clonotype was picked up many times. V usage is TRBV20-1 and J usage is TRBJ2-3, with 8 bases lining up with TRBD2. Per germline, CDR1 DFQATT and CDR2 SNEGSKA (reference sequence). The ends lost 1 base at V and 4 bases at J; junction bases unmatched: 13. The CDR3 has 17 amino acids. Here the CDR3 reads CSARGPPAGGQPDTQYF. CDR3 sequence (DNA): TGCAGTGCTAGAGGGCCTCCTGCGGGGGGTCAGCCAGATACGCAGTATTTT.

This clonotype was seen many times. The V gene is TRBV28, the J gene TRBJ1-3; TRBD1 is a possible D gene (6 bases). The ends were cut back, 5 bases at V and 4 bases at J, with 24 bases in the middle. Germline CDR1 reads MDHEN; CDR2 reads SYDVKM. The CDR3 sequence is 18 residues long. The chain's CDR3 is CASSNYRLRGSAGNTIYF. In DNA, the CDR3 is TGTGCCAGCAGTAATTACCGACTTAGGGGGAGTGCCGGAAACACCATATATTTT.

This clonotype was detected a few times. This sequence joins TRBV30 and TRBJ2-3; a possible D gene is TRBD2 (6 bases). CDR3 length: 11 amino acids. The V and J ends lost 5 bases and 6 bases respectively, with 9 bases between them. Germline V CDR1 and CDR2: GTSNPN, SVGIG (reference sequence). As DNA, the CDR3 is TGTGCCTGGCGGAGGGCCGATACGCAGTATTTT. Residues: CAWRRADTQYF.

This clonotype was picked up many times. V gene TRBV2 combines with J gene TRBJ2-3, with D possibly TRBD2 on 6 matching bases. CDR3 length equals 15 residues. Germline-derived CDR1 and CDR2 are SNHLY and FYNNEI. Trimming removed 7 bases from V and 2 bases from J, with 16 bases in between. CDR3 DNA sequence: TGTGCCAGCATCCGGCGGGGCCATGACACAGATACGCAGTATTTT. The encoded protein is CASIRRGHDTDTQYF.

This clonotype has a count of ten or more. J is TRBJ2-7 and V is TRBV28; the match to TRBD2 covers 7 bases. The CDR3 is 15 residues long. V shed 4 bases, J shed 0 bases, and the junction held 6 bases outside the gene matches. Germline V gives CDR1 MDHEN, CDR2 SYDVKM. The CDR3 is CASSSPGGSSYEQYF. Here the CDR3 DNA reads TGTGCCAGCAGTTCCCCCGGGGGGAGCTCCTACGAGCAGTACTTC.

The chain uses TRBV5-6 and TRBJ1-4; 7 positions match TRBD1. Germline values: CDR1 SGHDT, CDR2 YYEEEE. This CDR3 contains 15 residues. The J segment lost 7 bases and the V segment lost 0 bases, leaving 6 bases of the junction unmatched. CDR3: CASSLGQGNREKLFF. In DNA form, the CDR3 reads TGTGCCAGCAGCTTGGGACAGGGTAATCGTGAAAAACTGTTTTTT.

The chain couples TRBV19 to TRBJ1-1; TRBD1 might be the D (5 bases). The CDR3 covers 12 residues. CDR1 and CDR2 (germline): LNHDA, SQIVND (reference sequence). Trimming stripped 8 bases from V and 3 bases from J, with 10 bases between. The CDR3 reads CASRTGDTEAFF. The DNA of the CDR3 is TGTGCCAGTCGGACGGGGGACACTGAAGCTTTCTTT.

This clonotype was observed at least ten times. The chain couples TRBV11-2 to TRBJ2-7, with a weak D call TRBD1 (6 bases). The CDR3 runs to 13 residues. Germline values: CDR1 SGHAT, CDR2 FQNNGV. V dropped 5 bases and J dropped 2 bases, with 10 bases sitting between them. CDR3 sequence (DNA): TGTGCCAGCAGCCCACAGGGCCCCTACGAGCAGTACGTC. It yields the protein CASSPQGPYEQYV.

This clonotype was counted at least ten times. This chain links TRBV11-2 with TRBJ2-1; D not resolved. The CDR3 sequence is 13 residues long. Germline lookup yields CDR1 SGHAT and CDR2 FQNNGV. The V end lost 5 bases, the J end lost 5 bases, and 10 bases lay between the germline ends. This CDR3 is CASSPKGNNEQFF. In nucleotides, the CDR3 is TGTGCCAGCAGCCCTAAAGGGAACAATGAGCAGTTCTTC.

The chain joins TRBV20-1 to TRBJ1-5; possible D gene TRBD1, 5 bases. This CDR3 contains 14 residues. The V end lost 0 bases, the J end lost 2 bases, and 8 bases lay between the germline ends. The germline CDR1 and CDR2 sequences are DFQATT and SNEGSKA (reference sequence). CDR3 in DNA: TGCAGTGCTAGAGATGGGACTGGCAATCAGCCCCAGCATTTT. Translated: CSARDGTGNQPQHF.

V gene TRBV7-3 combines with J gene TRBJ2-1, with no clear D. The germline V and J ends were trimmed by 3 bases and 7 bases, with 10 bases remaining between them. The CDR3 runs 13 residues. Germline assignment: CDR1 SGHTA and CDR2 FQGTGA. Here the CDR3 reads CASSLLSGNEQFF. Written as DNA, the CDR3 is TGTGCCAGCAGCTTGTTGTCTGGGAATGAGCAGTTCTTC.

The V gene is TRBV4-1, the J gene TRBJ2-7, with 8 positions matching TRBD1. With 0 bases clipped from V and 6 bases from J, the junction kept 7 bases outside the gene matches. The germline CDR1 and CDR2 sequences are MGHRA and YSYEKL. This CDR3 has 15 amino acids. The CDR3 DNA is TGCGCCAGCAGCCAAGACGAGACAGGGGTCTCCGAGCAGTACGTC. This codes for CASSQDETGVSEQYV.

CDR3 in amino acids: CASSFAGSDGTQYF. The CDR3, as DNA: TGCGCCAGCAGCTTTGCGGGGTCAGACGGGACCCAGTACTTC. The chain is built from TRBV5-1 and TRBJ2-5, with D possibly being TRBD2 (6 bases). This CDR3 is 14 amino acids long. Germline V gene data show CDR1 as SGHRS and CDR2 as YFSETQ. The V end was cut by 2 bases, the J end by 7 bases, with 15 bases between.

The chain uses TRBV6-2 or TRBV6-3 and TRBJ1-1; 8 nucleotides line up with TRBD1. CDR1 is MNHEY, CDR2 SVGEGT, per germline. This CDR3 has 15 amino acids. The ends lost 2 bases at V and 8 bases at J; junction bases unmatched: 10. Here the CDR3 reads CASSYPISRDREAFF. DNA for the CDR3: TGTGCCAGCAGTTACCCAATTTCCCGGGACAGGGAAGCTTTCTTT.

J is TRBJ2-2 and V is TRBV20-1, with 8 nucleotides matching TRBD2. With V trimmed by 5 bases and J by 5 bases, 16 bases remained unmatched. Germline V gives CDR1 DFQATT, CDR2 SNEGSKA (reference sequence). The CDR3 totals 17 residues. The CDR3 protein is CSAQGNPGGPLTGELFF. In DNA form, the CDR3 reads TGCAGTGCTCAGGGGAATCCGGGAGGGCCCTTAACCGGGGAGCTGTTTTTT.

In its sample, this clonotype was seen many times. CDR3 protein: CASSGGHYSPLHF. As DNA, the CDR3 is TGTGCCAGCAGTGGTGGACACTATTCACCCCTCCACTTT. This chain uses TRBV12-3 or TRBV12-4 with TRBJ1-6; D may be TRBD1 (5 bases). Between the trimmed V and J ends, which lost 5 bases and 8 bases, there was a span of 10 bases. The CDR3 loop spans 13 amino acids.

This chain connects TRBV12-3 or TRBV12-4 to TRBJ2-2, with TRBD2 matching over 12 bases. The CDR3 extends over 16 amino acids. The junction had 6 bases not matched to a gene; V was cut back by 6 bases and J by 4 bases. The CDR3 nucleotides read TGTGCCAGCAGAGGACTAGCGGGGCCGGGCACCGGGGAGCTGTTTTTT. Amino acids: CASRGLAGPGTGELFF.

This clonotype showed up just a few times. V is TRBV3-1 and J is TRBJ2-7; 9 nucleotides agree with TRBD2. The ends lost 0 bases at V and 1 base at J; junction bases unmatched: 10. This CDR3 comprises 18 residues. CDR1 and CDR2 from the germline V gene are LGHDT and YNNKEL (reference sequence). CDR3 amino acids: CASSQDPLAGRSSYEQYF. CDR3 in DNA: TGTGCCAGCAGCCAAGATCCCCTAGCGGGACGTAGTTCCTACGAGCAGTACTTC.

The V gene is TRBV12-3 or TRBV12-4, the J gene TRBJ2-5, with TRBD2 matching 7 bases. CDR3 length: 13 amino acids. J lost 4 bases, V lost 4 bases, and 3 bases had no gene match. The DNA for the CDR3 is TGTGCCAGCAGTTGGGAGGGCCGAGAGACCCAGTACTTC. It codes for CASSWEGRETQYF.

This clonotype was counted many times. The J gene is TRBJ2-4, the V gene TRBV11-2; D possibly corresponds to TRBD2 (5 bases). Germline CDR1 SGHAT, CDR2 FQNNGV. V lost 0 bases and J lost 8, with 8 bases in between. CDR3 length: 13 residues. CDR3 bases: TGTGCCAGCAGCTTAGATCTGAGGGACATTCAGTACTTC. Amino acids: CASSLDLRDIQYF.

This chain connects TRBV24-1 to TRBJ2-3, with unresolved D. The CDR3 contains 14 residues. V was pared by 2 bases and J by 6 bases, with 11 bases between. Germline CDR1 and CDR2: KGHDR and SFDVKD. CDR3 sequence reads: CATSDWIGGDTQYF. CDR3 DNA sequence: TGTGCCACCAGTGATTGGATAGGTGGGGATACGCAGTATTTT.

The rearrangement joins TRBV20-1 to TRBJ2-7; 10 bases are a match to TRBD1. Germline V gives CDR1 DFQATT, CDR2 SNEGSKA (reference sequence). The trim removed 6 bases at V and 2 bases at J, leaving 7 bases unmatched. The CDR3 spans 14 residues. In DNA, the CDR3 is TGCAGTGCCGAGGGACAGGGGCCTCCCTACGAGCAGTACTTC. Its translation is CSAEGQGPPYEQYF.

This clonotype was detected many times. The gene calls are TRBV5-6 and TRBJ2-3, with 7 nucleotides matching TRBD2. The CDR3 spans 16 residues. Germline values: CDR1 SGHDT, CDR2 YYEEEE. The ends lost 2 bases at V and 3 bases at J; junction bases unmatched: 9. Here the CDR3 reads CASSFRTRVGTDTQYF. CDR3 DNA sequence: TGTGCCAGCAGCTTCAGGACTAGGGTTGGAACAGATACGCAGTATTTT.

This chain connects TRBV6-1 to TRBJ2-7; 14 nucleotides match TRBD2. The CDR3 length is 17 residues. The V segment lost 4 bases and the J segment 2 bases; nucleotides outside the gene matches: 7. Germline V gives CDR1 MNHNS, CDR2 SASEGT. In DNA form, the CDR3 reads TGTGCCAGCAGTGGGGGACTAGCGGGGGCGGGGACCTACGAGCAGTACGTC. This encodes CASSGGLAGAGTYEQYV.